This T cell receptor beta chain is drawn from a study of T cell repertoires in cytomegalovirus infection. Study in general: Matching HLA type, along with CMV infection, was indicated by public TCR beta signatures.

A word on this clonotype: The antigen is undetermined.

General study findings and limits: Of the TCR beta families, the public ones yielded a cumulative frequency that identified carriers of CMV plus the relevant HLA. In two of eight donors, the top clonotype was HLA-C-restricted CMV-specific.

Using its own MiXCR run on the reads, TCRdb lists one record per CDR3 protein. The repertoire holds 310,000 or so distinct CDR3 sequences, with roughly 16% as singletons. CDR1 is MNHEY and CDR2 is SVGAGI in the germline V gene. V shed 0 bases, J shed 4 bases, and the junction held 6 bases outside the gene matches. This CDR3 is 16 amino acids long. The receptor comes from a human donor in good health (CMV status not recorded). Some clones in this sample may be carry-over from other donors' samples. Sequenced: PBMCs. The genes are TRBV6-5 and TRBJ2-7, with 10 bases identical to TRBD2. The CDR3 sequence is CASSYSSASGGYEQYF. CDR3 sequence (DNA): TGTGCCAGCAGTTACTCTTCGGCTAGCGGGGGATACGAGCAGTACTTC.